What follows are 27 T cell receptor beta chains derived from one specimen sequenced in a study of CD8 T cells in ankylosing spondylitis. Points from the study as a whole: Characteristic of ankylosing spondylitis blood, it appeared, was a TCR beta motif comprising roughly eight highly homologous variants.

TCRdb reanalysed the 5' RACE reads using MiXCR and keeps one entry per CDR3 protein. The sample shows fewer than 250,000 distinct CDR3 sequences, about 18% of them seen only once. These receptors' targets are unknown. Sequencing was performed on blood, either unsorted or a sorted T cell fraction (not recorded which). Receptor source: a male donor with ankylosing spondylitis.

The sample holds many counts of this clonotype. This rearrangement joins TRBV7-9 to TRBJ2-1; no reliable D call. Deletions cut 7 bases from V and 4 bases from J, with 11 bases between. CDR1 and CDR2 from the germline V gene are SEHNR and FQNEAQ (reference sequence). The CDR3 runs to 13 residues. The CDR3, as DNA: TGTGCCAGCACCTCGGCTGGTTACAATGAGCAGTTCTTC. Encoded protein: CASTSAGYNEQFF.

V gene TRBV5-5 combines with J gene TRBJ1-3; D gene unclear. Germline V gene lookup returns CDR1 SGHKS and CDR2 YYEKEE (reference sequence). CDR3 size: 16 residues. Trimming removed 1 base at V and 0 bases at J, with 11 bases between. This chain's CDR3 is CASSLWDTGSGNTIYF. The CDR3 DNA sequence: TGTGCCAGCAGCTTGTGGGATACTGGCTCTGGAAACACCATATATTTT.

CDR3 loop: CSVWTGGNEQFF. In DNA, the CDR3 is TGCAGCGTATGGACAGGGGGCAATGAGCAGTTCTTC. The rearrangement links TRBV29-1 to TRBJ2-1; 10 positions match TRBD1. Looked up from germline, CDR1 is SQVTM and CDR2 is ANQGSEA. The V segment lost 6 bases and the J segment 6 bases; nucleotides outside the gene matches: 2. CDR3 size: 12 residues.

This clonotype was detected a few times. The genes are TRBV5-6 and TRBJ2-1; D is uncertain. The germline V gene encodes CDR1 SGHDT and CDR2 YYEEEE. This CDR3 has 16 residues. V was trimmed by 4 bases and J by 4 bases, leaving 18 bases between them. The CDR3 DNA reads TGTGCCAGCAGCGGCTTTGTAGGACCGACGTACAATGAGCAGTTCTTC. Protein product: CASSGFVGPTYNEQFF.

The sample holds a few counts of this clonotype. The V and J genes are TRBV7-9 and TRBJ2-1; possible D gene TRBD2, 6 bases. This CDR3 has 12 amino acids. Germline lookup yields CDR1 SEHNR and CDR2 FQNEAQ (reference sequence). The V end lost 6 bases, the J end lost 4 bases, and 7 bases lay between the germline ends. The chain's CDR3 is CASRAGYNEQFF. The CDR3 nucleotides read TGTGCCAGCAGGGCGGGGTACAATGAGCAGTTCTTC.

This clonotype was recorded many times. The rearrangement joins TRBV12-3 or TRBV12-4 to TRBJ2-3, with TRBD2 identical over 8 bases. CDR3 length: 14 residues. V trimming: 4 bases; J trimming: 3 bases; junction bases outside the gene matches: 3. CDR3 nucleotide sequence: TGTGCCAGCAGTTCTACGGGAGGGACAGATACGCAGTATTTT. Amino acids: CASSSTGGTDTQYF.

The CDR3 coding sequence is TGCAGTGCTAGAGATCTTGCGGGAGTACCTGATACGCAGTATTTT. It specifies CSARDLAGVPDTQYF. The chain has TRBV20-1 and TRBJ2-3; 7 positions agree with TRBD2. CDR3 length: 15 amino acids. Germline V gene data show CDR1 as DFQATT and CDR2 as SNEGSKA (reference sequence). J was trimmed by 6 bases and V by 0 bases; bases with no gene match: 9.

Only one count was recorded for this clonotype. J is TRBJ2-1 and V is TRBV28; 9 positions agree with TRBD2. The CDR3 contains 15 residues. Trimming took 5 bases from V and 2 from J; bases not matched to a gene: 4. CDR1 and CDR2 (germline): MDHEN, SYDVKM. The CDR3 DNA is TGTGCCAGCAGTGTAGCGGGAGTGACCTACAATGAGCAGTTCTTC. Translating it yields CASSVAGVTYNEQFF.

This clonotype was picked up a small number of times. The V gene is TRBV2, the J gene TRBJ2-1; D gene unclear. Germline V gene lookup returns CDR1 SNHLY and CDR2 FYNNEI. Trimming took 4 bases from V and 0 from J, leaving 7 bases between them. The CDR3 contains 14 residues. The CDR3 DNA follows: TGTGCCAGCAGTGCCCCGAGCTCCTACAATGAGCAGTTCTTC. Translated: CASSAPSSYNEQFF.

As DNA, the CDR3 is TGTGCCAGCAGTTTAGGGACGGGTTATAGCAATCAGCCCCAGCATTTT. Protein product: CASSLGTGYSNQPQHF. This chain connects TRBV28 to TRBJ1-5, with D possibly TRBD1 on 5 matching bases. The CDR3 is 16 amino acids. Trimming stripped 2 bases from V and 0 bases from J, with 11 bases between. CDR1 and CDR2 from the germline V gene are MDHEN and SYDVKM.

There are a few counts of this clonotype. This chain connects TRBV7-9 to TRBJ2-7; 8 bases match TRBD1. V was clipped by 5 bases and J by 5 bases; unmatched bases: 14. This CDR3 spans 16 amino acids. Germline CDR1 reads SEHNR; CDR2 reads FQNEAQ (reference sequence). CDR3 amino acids: CASSHGQGGLEDEQYF. The CDR3 DNA reads as TGTGCCAGCAGCCACGGACAGGGAGGATTGGAAGACGAGCAGTACTTC. Using reference TRBV7-9 and TRBJ2-7 for the parts outside the CDR3, the full variable domain is DTGVSQNPRHKITKRGQNVTFRCDPISEHNRLYWYRQTLGQGPEFLTYFQNEAQLEKSRLLSDRFSAERPKGSFSTLEIQRTEQGDSAMYLCASSHGQGGLEDEQYFGPGTRLTVT.

J is TRBJ2-1 and V is TRBV27; weak D call: TRBD2 (6 bases). With 8 bases removed from V and 4 bases from J, the gap between germline ends came to 12 bases. The germline V gene encodes CDR1 MNHEY and CDR2 SMNVEV (reference sequence). CDR3 length: 13 amino acids. The CDR3 region is CASGRDFYNEQFF. CDR3 in DNA: TGTGCCAGCGGACGGGACTTTTACAATGAGCAGTTCTTC.

V usage is TRBV13 and J usage is TRBJ2-7, with TRBD2 matching 12 bases. With V trimmed by 5 bases and J by 2 bases, 4 bases remained unmatched. CDR3 size: 15 residues. Germline V gives CDR1 PRHDT, CDR2 FYEKMQ (reference sequence). CDR3 region: CASSPRTSGTYEQYF. In nucleotides, the CDR3 is TGTGCCAGCAGCCCCCGGACTAGCGGGACCTACGAGCAGTACTTC.

In its sample, this clonotype was seen a few times. This chain links TRBV7-9 with TRBJ2-7, with D perhaps TRBD1 (5 bases). The ends were cut back, 6 bases at V and 5 bases at J, with 8 bases in the middle. CDR1 is SEHNR, CDR2 FQNEAQ, per germline (reference sequence). The CDR3 spans 11 residues. The CDR3 is CASRQGDEQYF. The CDR3, as DNA: TGTGCCAGCAGGCAGGGCGACGAGCAGTACTTC.

The chain carries TRBV25-1 and TRBJ2-2; D may correspond to TRBD1 or TRBD2 (5 bases each). V was pared by 4 bases and J by 4 bases, with 16 bases between. The CDR3 is 16 amino acids. Germline CDR1 and CDR2: MGHDK and SYGVNS. The CDR3 protein is CASSGLSERGTGELFF. The DNA for the CDR3 is TGTGCCAGCAGTGGACTTAGCGAAAGGGGCACCGGGGAGCTGTTTTTT.

The chain employs TRBV5-8 and TRBJ2-5, with unresolved D. This CDR3 is built from 15 residues. Trimming stripped 3 bases from V and 1 base from J, with 13 bases between. CDR1 and CDR2 from the germline V gene are SGHTS and YDEGEE. CDR3 region: CASSSSPSAQETQYF. The CDR3 DNA reads as TGTGCCAGCAGCTCGTCCCCATCGGCCCAAGAGACCCAGTACTTC.

This clonotype was observed a handful of times. The chain carries TRBV7-9 and TRBJ2-7; 9 nucleotides line up with TRBD2. With 3 bases clipped from V and 4 bases from J, the junction kept 7 bases outside the gene matches. This CDR3 has 15 residues. Germline V gene data show CDR1 as SEHNR and CDR2 as FQNEAQ (reference sequence). This CDR3 is CASSFGPSGKYEQYF. As DNA, the CDR3 is TGTGCCAGCAGCTTCGGGCCTAGCGGGAAGTACGAGCAGTACTTC.

The chain is built from TRBV27 and TRBJ2-3; TRBD2 matches 8 bases. Germline V gene lookup returns CDR1 MNHEY and CDR2 SMNVEV (reference sequence). Trimming removed 3 bases from V and 2 bases from J; junction bases left unmatched: 7. This CDR3 has 16 residues. CDR3 region: CASSFAFSGTTDTQYF. Here the CDR3 DNA reads TGTGCCAGCAGTTTCGCGTTTAGCGGGACCACAGATACGCAGTATTTT.

This clonotype came up a few times. This sequence joins TRBV12-3 or TRBV12-4 and TRBJ1-5; 8 nucleotides line up with TRBD1. CDR3 length equals 16 residues. V was clipped by 1 base and J by 5 bases; unmatched bases: 7. In nucleotides, the CDR3 is TGTGCCAGCAGTTTAGGAGACAGGGGACGGGATCAGCCCCAGCATTTT. This translates into CASSLGDRGRDQPQHF.

This clonotype came up a few times. The V gene is TRBV27, the J gene TRBJ2-3, with unresolved D. There are 13 residues in the CDR3. V lost 7 bases and J 5 bases, leaving 13 bases between the germline ends. Germline loops: CDR1 MNHEY, CDR2 SMNVEV (reference sequence). DNA of the CDR3: TGTGCCAGCATGGGCTTCACATTAGATACGCAGTATTTT. It codes for CASMGFTLDTQYF.

The chain joins TRBV29-1 to TRBJ2-5; D unresolved. In germline, CDR1 is SQVTM, CDR2 ANQGSEA. Trimming left V 0 bases short and J 5 bases short, with 7 bases between. This CDR3 comprises 12 residues. The CDR3 reads CSVEDLWETQYF. As DNA, the CDR3 is TGCAGCGTTGAAGATCTGTGGGAGACCCAGTACTTC.

The chain recombines TRBV12-3 or TRBV12-4 with TRBJ2-2; TRBD2 matches at 8 bases. The CDR3 is 15 amino acids. V was clipped by 2 bases and J by 4 bases; unmatched bases: 3. The DNA for the CDR3 is TGTGCCAGCAGTTTAAGGCGGGAGGCCACCGGGGAGCTGTTTTTT. This codes for CASSLRREATGELFF.

A few counts support this clonotype. The chain carries TRBV27 and TRBJ2-5; 12 bases are a match to TRBD1. The J segment lost 4 bases and the V segment lost 1 base, leaving 4 bases of the junction unmatched. Germline V CDR1 and CDR2: MNHEY, SMNVEV (reference sequence). The CDR3 spans 16 residues. The CDR3 DNA follows: TGTGCCAGCAGTTTATATGGGACAGGGGGCTCAGAGACCCAGTACTTC. Translating gives CASSLYGTGGSETQYF.

In regard to this clonotype: Given a much more abundant clone one base away, this may be a read error. The chain joins TRBV3-1 to TRBJ2-1; D might be TRBD1 (6 bases). The length of the CDR3 is 17 residues. The germline V gene encodes CDR1 LGHDT and CDR2 YNNKEL (reference sequence). The CDR3 loop reads CARSSGLGAFSYNEQFF. Written as DNA, the CDR3 is TGTGCCCGCAGCTCGGGTTTGGGGGCCTTCTCCTACAATGAGCAGTTCTTC.

The chain has TRBV7-9 and TRBJ2-3, with TRBD1 matching over 12 bases. J lost 2 bases, V lost 3 bases, and 6 bases had no gene match. CDR3 length: 17 amino acids. CDR1 and CDR2 (germline): SEHNR, FQNEAQ (reference sequence). CDR3 protein: CASSFRDRGLDTDTQYF. The CDR3 DNA reads TGTGCCAGCAGCTTCCGGGACAGGGGGCTCGACACAGATACGCAGTATTTT.

There are a few counts of this clonotype. The chain has TRBV12-3 or TRBV12-4 and TRBJ2-1, with D hard to call. Trimming removed 3 bases at V and 6 bases at J, with 3 bases between. CDR3 length: 11 residues. As DNA, the CDR3 is TGTGCCAGCAGTTTTCGCAATGAGCAGTTCTTC. Translation gives CASSFRNEQFF.

V usage is TRBV7-6 and J usage is TRBJ2-3, with 12 positions matching TRBD2. This CDR3 has 17 residues. Germline V gives CDR1 SGHVS, CDR2 FNYEAQ. V lost 4 bases and J lost 4; bases outside the gene matches: 9. Written as DNA, the CDR3 is TGTGCCAGCAGCTCGCCGCTAGCGGGGGGGCGGTCAGATACGCAGTATTTT. Amino acid sequence: CASSSPLAGGRSDTQYF.